This T cell receptor (beta chain) is drawn from a study of neurological immune-mediated disorders. General study findings and limits: The most TCR clonal expansion was seen in HTLV-1-associated myelopathy, and the least was seen in multiple sclerosis, which fell below healthy controls.

The cDNA was generated through 5'RACE incorporating 10-nucleotide random UMIs. Over 170 million TCR-beta sequences from 15-18 subjects came out of each sequencing run. TCRdb redid the calling of the 5' RACE reads with MiXCR, one entry per CDR3 protein. The table lists roughly 60,000 distinct CDR3 sequences, around 3.4% of them singletons. Germline loops: CDR1 LGHDT, CDR2 YNNKEL (reference sequence). CDR3 length: 14 residues. Ten or more counts support this clonotype. The antigen is undetermined. One end of the junction is discordant with germline, which a read error may explain. The chain links TRBV3-1 to TRBJ1-5; no definite D call. The source material was PBMCs. The sequence came from a woman aged 30 to 39 with multiple sclerosis. CDR3 region: CASSQARGVQPQNF. CDR3 nucleotide sequence: TGTGCCAGCAGCCAAGCCCGCGGGGTTCAGCCCCAGAATTTT.